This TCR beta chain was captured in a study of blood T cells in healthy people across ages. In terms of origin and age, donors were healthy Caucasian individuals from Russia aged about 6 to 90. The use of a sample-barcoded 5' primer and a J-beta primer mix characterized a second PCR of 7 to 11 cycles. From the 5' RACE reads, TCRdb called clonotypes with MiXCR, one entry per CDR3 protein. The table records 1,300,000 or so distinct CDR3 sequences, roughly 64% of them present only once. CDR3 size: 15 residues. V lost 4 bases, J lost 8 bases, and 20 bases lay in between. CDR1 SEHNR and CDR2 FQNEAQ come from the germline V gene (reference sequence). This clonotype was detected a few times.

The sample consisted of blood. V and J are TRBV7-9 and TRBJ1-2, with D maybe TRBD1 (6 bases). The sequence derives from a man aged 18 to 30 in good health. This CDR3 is CASSSQGNSARGYTF. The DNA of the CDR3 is TGTGCCAGCAGCTCTCAGGGGAACTCGGCGCGCGGCTACACCTTC.